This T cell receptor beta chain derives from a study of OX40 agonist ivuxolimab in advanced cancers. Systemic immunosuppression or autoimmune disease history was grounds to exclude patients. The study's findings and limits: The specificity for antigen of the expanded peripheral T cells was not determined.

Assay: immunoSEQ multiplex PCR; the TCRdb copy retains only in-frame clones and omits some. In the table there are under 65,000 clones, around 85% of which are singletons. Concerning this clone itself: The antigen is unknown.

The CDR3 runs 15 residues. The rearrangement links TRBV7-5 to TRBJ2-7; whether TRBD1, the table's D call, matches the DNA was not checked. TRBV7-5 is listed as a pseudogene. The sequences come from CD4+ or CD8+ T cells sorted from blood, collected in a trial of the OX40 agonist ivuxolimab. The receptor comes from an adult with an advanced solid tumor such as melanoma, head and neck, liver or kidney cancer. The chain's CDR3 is CARSPQTGDAYEQYF. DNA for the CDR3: TGTGCCAGAAGCCCACAGACAGGGGATGCCTACGAGCAGTACTTC.